This entry concerns a single TCR beta chain. Its binding antigen is unknown. No base quality values were provided; no much bigger clone lies one nucleotide off. CDR1 is given as MNHEY and CDR2 as SMNVEV, both from the germline V gene (reference sequence). Including the terminal cysteine and phenylalanine, the CDR3 comprises 16 residues. The CDR3 DNA has 48 bases and is translated from base 1. Between the V and J ends, shortened by 2 bases and 7 bases respectively, the junction contains 20 bases. The data belong to a study of T-cell reconstitution after alpha-beta-depleted transplantation in children (dated by TCRdb to 2016 to 2018). At the level of the whole study: Using TCR repertoire profiling, the study quantitatively followed how T-cell immune reconstitution unfolded in children after TCRalphabeta/CD19-depleted allogeneic hematopoietic cell transplantation. Beyond this particular receptor, the publication reports: The high TCRbeta diversity at day 60 in some patients was ascribed to recipient T cells and intrathymic progenitors that had survived conditioning. Over subsequent months, a decline in hyperexpanded clone frequencies was noted, and after one year, T-cell counts and TCRbeta diversity were mostly ascribed to newly produced T cells. The apparently early recovery of alphabetaT-cell counts about two months after transplant reportedly depended on only several hundred rapidly expanded clones that came from non-depleted graft cells.

The sample's treatment or condition label, in plain terms: allogeneic hematopoietic cell transplantation with graft depleted of TCRalphabeta T cells and CD19 B cells. The transplant recipients were children given TCRalphabeta/CD19-depleted allogeneic hematopoietic cell grafts. Libraries were made using PCR. Reads for this sample came from an Illumina HiSeq 2500. TCR libraries were prepared with molecular barcoding, using unique molecular identifiers to normalize TCRbeta repertoire quantification. TCRdb handled the public reads itself, with Q25 trimming in fastp and clone calling in MiXCR, and kept productive beta chains. Entries that share a CDR3 protein sequence are merged under the most common genes and DNA. For this sample there are about 130,000 distinct CDR3 sequences; 9.5% to 10% appear just once. The leading ten clones occupy under 30% of the sample.

The chain couples TRBV27 to TRBJ1-2, with no confident D gene call. This clonotype was sampled from a girl in the first two years of life who had a stem cell transplant for combined immunodeficiency, so the T cells may come from the graft donor. The source was PBMCs, mostly from graft donor cells, collected 180 days after TCRalphabeta/CD19-depleted stem cell transplant. The nucleotide sequence reads as follows: TGTGCCAGCAGTTTAACTCCCGTGGACGGCGCGAGTGGCTACACCTTC. This translates into CASSLTPVDGASGYTF.